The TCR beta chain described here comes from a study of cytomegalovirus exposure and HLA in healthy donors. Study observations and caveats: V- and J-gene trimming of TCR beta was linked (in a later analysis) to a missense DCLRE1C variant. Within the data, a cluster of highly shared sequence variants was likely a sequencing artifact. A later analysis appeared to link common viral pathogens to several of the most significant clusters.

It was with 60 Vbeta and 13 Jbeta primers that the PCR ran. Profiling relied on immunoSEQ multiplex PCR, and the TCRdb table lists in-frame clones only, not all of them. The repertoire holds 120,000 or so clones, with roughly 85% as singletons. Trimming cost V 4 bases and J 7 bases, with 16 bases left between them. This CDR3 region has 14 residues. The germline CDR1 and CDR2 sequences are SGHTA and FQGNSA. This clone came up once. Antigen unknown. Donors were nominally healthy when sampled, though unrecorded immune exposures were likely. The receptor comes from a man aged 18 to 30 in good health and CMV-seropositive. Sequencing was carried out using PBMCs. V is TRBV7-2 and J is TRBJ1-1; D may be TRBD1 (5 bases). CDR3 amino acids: CASSSAWGVYEAFF. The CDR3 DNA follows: TGTGCCAGCAGCTCCGCCTGGGGGGTCTATGAAGCTTTCTTT.